Described below is a single TCR beta chain sequence and its context. Its antigen remains unidentified. These data belong to a study of T-cell reconstitution after alpha-beta-depleted transplantation in children. Study observations and caveats: Recipient T cells and thymic progenitors that survived gave rise to the high TCRbeta diversity observed at day 60 in some patients. By about two months after transplant, alpha-beta T cells reportedly arose from several hundred graft clones that had expanded. A year had passed since transplant, and T-cell counts and diversity by then came mostly from newly produced T cells.

TCRbeta library preparation incorporated unique molecular identifiers. TCRdb itself ran the PCR reads through MiXCR, one entry per CDR3 protein. Among 350,000 to 500,000 distinct CDR3 sequences listed, around two fifths were seen once. Germline assignment: CDR1 MNHNS and CDR2 SASEGT. The CDR3 has 18 amino acids. V dropped 5 bases and J dropped 0; count of bases not matched to a gene: 9. The source is a girl between 2 and 10 years old with aplastic anemia, due to receive a stem cell transplant. This chain joins TRBV6-1 and TRBJ2-1, with TRBD2 identical over 11 bases. Sample: PBMCs, taken before TCRalphabeta/CD19-depleted stem cell transplant. CDR3 region: CASSPGLAGSPSYNEQFF. The CDR3 coding sequence is TGTGCCAGCAGTCCCGGACTAGCGGGCTCCCCCTCCTACAATGAGCAGTTCTTC.